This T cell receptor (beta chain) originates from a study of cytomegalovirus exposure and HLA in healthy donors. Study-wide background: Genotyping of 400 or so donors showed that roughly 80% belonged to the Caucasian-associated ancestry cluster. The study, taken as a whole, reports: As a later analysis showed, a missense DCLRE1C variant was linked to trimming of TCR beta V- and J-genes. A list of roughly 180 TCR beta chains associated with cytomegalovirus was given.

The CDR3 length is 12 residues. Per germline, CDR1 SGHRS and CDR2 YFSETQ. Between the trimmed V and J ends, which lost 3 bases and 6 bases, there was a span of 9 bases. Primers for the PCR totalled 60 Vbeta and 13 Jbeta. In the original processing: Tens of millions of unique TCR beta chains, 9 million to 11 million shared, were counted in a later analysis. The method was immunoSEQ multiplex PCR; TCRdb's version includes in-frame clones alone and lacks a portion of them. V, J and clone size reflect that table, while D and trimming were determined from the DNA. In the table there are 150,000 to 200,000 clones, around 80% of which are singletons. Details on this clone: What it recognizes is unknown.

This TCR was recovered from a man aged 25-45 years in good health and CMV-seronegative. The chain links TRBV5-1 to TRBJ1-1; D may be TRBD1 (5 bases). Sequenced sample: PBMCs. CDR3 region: CASSWGGAEAFF. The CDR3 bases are TGCGCCAGCAGCTGGGGCGGTGCTGAAGCTTTCTTT. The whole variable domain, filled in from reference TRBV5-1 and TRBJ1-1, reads KAGVTQTPRYLIKTRGQQVTLSCSPISGHRSVSWYQQTPGQGLQFLFEYFSETQRNKGNFPGRFSGRQFSNSRSEMNVSTLELGDSALYLCASSWGGAEAFFGQGTRLTVV.